This TCR beta chain was profiled in a study of Graves' ophthalmopathy and Graves' hyperthyroidism (dated by TCRdb to the late 2010s). Regarding the complete study: Peripheral blood samples were taken at the time of initial diagnosis, before any treatment was given. The study used signatures of the TCR beta repertoire to tell Graves' ophthalmopathy apart from Graves' hyperthyroidism and to predict which patients would progress to ophthalmopathy. In total, some 140 blood samples were TCR-sequenced: under 45 ophthalmopathy, approximately 80 hyperthyroidism and approximately 17 hyperthyroidism-to-ophthalmopathy patients. To explore V-J signatures that separate ophthalmopathy from hyperthyroidism, a discovery set of fewer than 110 patients was enrolled, consisting of 40 to 45 with ophthalmopathy and around 60 with stable hyperthyroidism. For independent validation, a separate cohort was made up of 18 to 20 hyperthyroidism patients plus 17 patients who later progressed from hyperthyroidism to ophthalmopathy. T-cell repertoires of thyroid tissue and blood were compared in 5 or 6 hyperthyroidism patients. After sampling, hyperthyroidism patients received methimazole starting at 30 mg daily, and ophthalmopathy patients received high-dose intravenous methylprednisolone. The 85 to 100 discovery patients were randomly split 7:3 into training and test sets. The full study reports these points: Most expanded thyroid clonotypes with a frequency above 0.001 also appeared in blood, which suggests that blood repertoires may reflect the immune response in the thyroid. In validation, the model predicted ophthalmopathy progression with about 71% sensitivity and about 77% specificity; some 13 predicted patients were CT-confirmed with GO in a median of 6.5 months. In cross-validation, the 13-signature model distinguished ophthalmopathy from stable hyperthyroidism with less than 90% sensitivity and around 83% specificity, while in the test set the corresponding values were approximately 80% and 75%. Sample size was not predetermined statistically, and investigators were not blinded to group allocation.

CDR3 length: 14 amino acids, cysteine to phenylalanine. The sequence is cut down to CDR3 DNA, 42 bases in frame from base 1. CDR1 and CDR2 are drawn from the germline V gene (reference sequence): LGHDT, YNNKEL. Germline trimming: 1 base from V, 5 bases from J; junction bases outside gene matches: 5. This clonotype was detected many times. Its target antigen remains unknown. No base-level quality is on record; no much larger clone is a single base apart. For repertoire sequencing, TCR beta CDR3 regions were amplified from RNA transcripts. The first round of RT-PCR was done with HTBI primers and the Qiagen OneStep RT-PCR kit, and was followed by a second round of multiplex PCR, then size selection and purification. Libraries were sequenced paired-end with 100 bp reads on an Illumina HiSeq2000. The authors processed their data as follows. SOAPnuke was used to process the reads, throwing out any read that had adapters, had uncalled bases, had a mean Phred below 15, or lacked an exact constant-primer or identifier match. COPE v1.2.5 was used to merge high-quality paired reads. Clonotypes were defined as unique nucleotide sequences and were aligned to IMGT TRB V, D and J references using MiTCR v1.1. Analysis was restricted to V-J combinations with a frequency above 0.0001, which covered 99% to 99.2% of repertoires. A TCR clonal expansion and chaos score per V-J combination was defined as the ratio of F50 clonal expansion to chaos observed in the TCRdist matrix. Features were reduced by Welch's t-statistics and random forest to approximately 13 V-J combinations, which fed a naive Bayes classifier. The Morisita-Horn index was used to measure how similar the thyroid and blood repertoires were. TCRdb cleaned the public reads at Q25 with fastp, built clones with MiXCR and kept in-frame beta chains. Merged by CDR3 protein, the rows form single entries marked with the most common genes and DNA. These V and J calls originate from TCRdb's pipeline instead of the authors' own analysis. Across this sample there are 150,000 to 200,000 distinct CDR3 sequences, with roughly two fifths seen only once. Less than 9.5% of the sample rests with the top ten.

The ophthalmopathy patients had moderately to severely active disease, with a Clinical Activity Score of 3 or higher, a NOSPECS grade of 4 or higher, and a disease duration of less than 3 months. Patients with other autoimmune diseases, uncontrolled infections, pregnancy or lactation were excluded from the study. Clinical symptoms, serum thyroxine, TRAb, thyroid ultrasound and orbital computed tomography were used for diagnosis. Ficoll-Paque density gradient centrifugation was used to isolate PBMCs from about 10 ml of fresh peripheral blood. Total RNA was extracted using Trizol reagent, and RNA quality was checked on an Agilent 2100 Bioanalyzer.

The sample comprised peripheral blood. This receptor was taken from a man younger than 45 with Graves' ophthalmopathy. Donor details come from another sample of the same person, matched by shared clones. The chain links TRBV3-1 with TRBJ2-7, with TRBD2 matching 7 junction bases. The CDR3 is CASSQASGTHEQYF. The DNA reads as follows: TGTGCCAGCAGCCAAGCAAGCGGGACGCACGAGCAGTACTTC.